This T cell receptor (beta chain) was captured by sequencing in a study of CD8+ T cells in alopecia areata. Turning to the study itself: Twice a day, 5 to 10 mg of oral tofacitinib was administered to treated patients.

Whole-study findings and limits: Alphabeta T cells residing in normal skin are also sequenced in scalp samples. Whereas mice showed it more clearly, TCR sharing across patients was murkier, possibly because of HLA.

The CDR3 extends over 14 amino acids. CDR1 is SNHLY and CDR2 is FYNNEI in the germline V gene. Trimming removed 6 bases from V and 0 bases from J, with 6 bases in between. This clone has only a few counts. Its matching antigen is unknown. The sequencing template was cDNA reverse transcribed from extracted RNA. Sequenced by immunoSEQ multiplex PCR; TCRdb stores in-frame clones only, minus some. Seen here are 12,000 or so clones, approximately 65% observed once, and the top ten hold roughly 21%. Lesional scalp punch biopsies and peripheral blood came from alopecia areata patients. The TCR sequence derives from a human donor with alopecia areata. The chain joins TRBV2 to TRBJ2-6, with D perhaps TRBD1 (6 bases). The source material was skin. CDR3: CASRDSSGANVLTF. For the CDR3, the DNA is TGTGCCAGCAGGGACAGCTCTGGGGCCAACGTCCTGACTTTC.